The clone carrying this T cell receptor beta chain showed up just a few times. Its antigen remains unknown. Each CDR3 protein is one row after TCRdb ran MiXCR on the 5' RACE reads. The sample consists of over 200,000 distinct CDR3 sequences, over 5.5% of them appearing once. The sample is drawn from a study of identical twins. Findings and caveats of the study: These conclusions were based on statistical analysis (cross-sectional, not following the same donors).

CDR1 and CDR2 (germline): SGHRS, YFSETQ. V gave up 1 base and J gave up 4 bases, with 11 bases separating them. The CDR3 runs to 15 residues. These records were also assigned to another study, of T cells expressing NK-cell markers.

Input material: CD8+ T cells sorted from blood. The chain uses TRBV5-1 and TRBJ2-2; D unresolved. The source is a woman aged 18-29 years in good health. CDR3 sequence: CASSLTSLGTGELFF. The CDR3 DNA reads as TGCGCCAGCAGCTTGACAAGCTTAGGCACCGGGGAGCTGTTTTTT.